Listed below are T cell receptor beta chains from one sample, sequenced in a study of beta chain features in type 1 diabetes. Sequencing was performed with immunoSEQ multiplex PCR; in TCRdb, only in-frame clones are kept and a portion is missing. The data contain approximately 140,000 clones, approximately 52% of them singletons. Sample: Tregs from blood. These TCRs come from a man aged 18 to 30 in good health. Both conserved end residues are trimmed from each CDR3. Not every row has a clone size; where given, it reads once, few, many or a size class.

j_call v_call clone_size cdr3_aa
TRBJ1-2 TRBV4-1 . ASRPGPDRYYGYT
TRBJ2-1 TRBV28 . ASRLAGANYNEQF
TRBJ2-1 TRBV6-5 once ASSFRTSGHNEQF
TRBJ2-3 TRBV14 once ASSQKKRLAGGSTDTQY
TRBJ2-7 TRBV7-6 . ASSSSTAGPYEQY
TRBJ1-2 TRBV7-2 . ASSSSPGLRGYT
TRBJ2-5 TRBV7-6 . ASSLGWGSPGQETQY
TRBJ2-1 TRBV7-2 . ASSLADEQF
TRBJ1-2 TRBV19 . ASSILSTGGANGYT
TRBJ1-6 TRBV6-4 few ASSAERNSPLH
TRBJ2-5 TRBV29-1 few SAPELDRGPETQY
TRBJ1-1 TRBV2 . ASSKTGMGTEAF
TRBJ1-5 TRBV9 . ASSGQGNQPQH
TRBJ2-7 TRBV7-2 few ASSLSRDFEQY
TRBJ2-7 TRBV29-1 few SVVHRTYEQY